These 30 T cell receptor beta chains share one sample of origin, sequenced in a study of vaccination effects on CD4 cells after COVID-19. Their cognate antigens are unknown. Sequencing followed a ViraFEST assay step that expanded antigen-specific CD4+ T cells with viral peptide pools. Upon completion of approximately ten days in culture, CD4+ T cells were isolated. None of the vaccinated had previously contracted SARS-CoV-2, and their nucleocapsid antibodies tested negative. Sequencing was performed with immunoSEQ multiplex PCR; in TCRdb, only in-frame clones are kept and a portion is missing. Seen here are about 41,000 clones, 70% observed once, and the top ten hold 20% to 30%. The input for sequencing was CD4+ T cells from PBMCs cultured with HCoV-OC43 spike peptides, taken before COVID-19 vaccination. Subset indicated: HCoV-OC43 spike overlapping peptide pool stimulation. The receptor source for this set is a human donor who received a COVID-19 vaccine.

This chain joins TRBV4-3 and TRBJ1-4; D might be TRBD1 (6 bases). Germline V gene lookup returns CDR1 LGHNA and CDR2 YSLEER. The CDR3 covers 13 residues. The V end lost 0 bases, the J end lost 8 bases, and 7 bases lay between the germline ends. In nucleotides, the CDR3 is TGCGCCAGCAGCCAAGATAGGGGGGAAAAACTGTTTTTT. Amino acid sequence: CASSQDRGEKLFF.

The CDR3 loop reads CASSLDRASYGYTF. As DNA, the CDR3 is TGTGCCAGCAGCTTAGACAGGGCGAGCTATGGCTACACCTTC. The rearrangement joins TRBV7-9 to TRBJ1-2, with a weak D call TRBD1 (6 bases). Germline V gives CDR1 SEHNR, CDR2 FQNEAQ (reference sequence). The CDR3 is 14 amino acids. Between the trimmed V and J ends, which lost 1 base and 4 bases, there was a span of 10 bases.

The rearrangement uses TRBV19 and TRBJ1-5; the D is unclear. The CDR3 extends over 14 amino acids. V shed 5 bases and J shed 0 bases, with 8 bases lying between them. The germline CDR1 and CDR2 sequences are LNHDA and SQIVND (reference sequence). The CDR3 nucleotides read TGTGCCAGTAGTCTGGGGAGTAGCAATCAGCCCCAGCATTTT. Its protein is CASSLGSSNQPQHF.

This clone was seen only a few times. The rearrangement links TRBV19 to TRBJ2-7; a possible D gene is TRBD1 (5 bases). Germline-derived CDR1 and CDR2 are LNHDA and SQIVND (reference sequence). The V end was cut by 4 bases, the J end by 7 bases, with 14 bases between. This CDR3 spans 13 amino acids. The CDR3 protein is CASSTGRAGEQYF. DNA for the CDR3: TGTGCCAGTAGTACGGGCCGAGCAGGGGAGCAGTACTTC.

This clone was recorded a few times. The same CDR3 is also encoded by other DNA sequences in this sample. This rearrangement joins TRBV2 to TRBJ1-1, with unresolved D. V dropped 5 bases and J dropped 1 base, with 11 bases sitting between them. There are 14 residues in the CDR3. In germline, CDR1 is SNHLY, CDR2 FYNNEI. The CDR3 nucleotides read TGTGCCAGCAGTAGGCAGGCCGGGAACACTGAAGCTTTCTTT. It translates to CASSRQAGNTEAFF.

This clone was counted a few times. The chain joins TRBV2 to TRBJ2-1; possibly TRBD1 or TRBD2 for D (6 bases each). Germline assignment: CDR1 SNHLY and CDR2 FYNNEI. V was clipped by 0 bases and J by 9 bases, with 15 bases between them. The CDR3 is made up of 15 amino acids. This CDR3 reads CASSEAFDWGAEQFF. CDR3 sequence (DNA): TGTGCCAGCAGTGAAGCGTTCGACTGGGGGGCTGAGCAGTTCTTC. Together with reference TRBV2 and TRBJ2-1, the CDR3 gives the full variable domain: EPEVTQTPSHQVTQMGQEVILRCVPISNHLYFYWYRQILGQKVEFLVSFYNNEISEKSEIFDDQFSVERPDGSNFTLKIRSTKLEDSAMYFCASSEAFDWGAEQFFGPGTRLTVL.

This chain links TRBV19 with TRBJ1-1, with a tentative D call TRBD1 (5 bases). The CDR3 is 13 amino acids. V was shortened by 3 bases and J by 10 bases, with 15 bases between the two germline ends. Germline V lookup: CDR1 LNHDA, CDR2 SQIVND (reference sequence). Written as DNA, the CDR3 is TGTGCCAGTAGTATCGTCGCGCAGGGCGCAGCTTTCTTT. Protein sequence: CASSIVAQGAAFF.

The chain recombines TRBV12-3 or TRBV12-4 with TRBJ1-1, with D perhaps matching TRBD1 (5 bases). This CDR3 spans 13 amino acids. V lost 6 bases, J lost 5 bases, and 13 bases lay in between. The CDR3 bases are TGTGCCAGCAGCCGTTTCGAGGGGACTGAAGCTTTCTTT. Amino acids: CASSRFEGTEAFF.

There are a few counts of this clone. J is TRBJ2-1 and V is TRBV28, with TRBD2 matching 7 bases. The V segment lost 2 bases and the J segment 6 bases; nucleotides outside the gene matches: 4. The germline V gene encodes CDR1 MDHEN and CDR2 SYDVKM. This CDR3 has 14 amino acids. For the CDR3, the DNA is TGTGCCAGCAGTTTAGGGCCTAGCGGCAATGAGCAGTTCTTC. As protein: CASSLGPSGNEQFF. Together with reference TRBV28 and TRBJ2-1, the CDR3 gives the full variable domain: DVKVTQSSRYLVKRTGEKVFLECVQDMDHENMFWYRQDPGLGLRLIYFSYDVKMKEKGDIPEGYSVSREKKERFSLILESASTNQTSMYLCASSLGPSGNEQFFGPGTRLTVL.

This chain connects TRBV20-1 to TRBJ2-5, with 12 nucleotides matching TRBD2. Germline V gene data show CDR1 as DFQATT and CDR2 as SNEGSKA (reference sequence). The ends lost 3 bases at V and 5 bases at J; junction bases unmatched: 16. This CDR3 region has 18 residues. The CDR3 nucleotides are TGCAGTGCTAGTGGGTTTGGGGCTAGCGGGGGGGCAGGGGAGACCCAGTACTTC. Its translation: CSASGFGASGGAGETQYF.

The chain joins TRBV11-3 to TRBJ1-1; D ambiguous. This CDR3 is 13 amino acids long. The germline V gene has CDR1 SGHNT and CDR2 YENEEA. V lost 2 bases and J lost 4, with 8 bases in between. CDR3 sequence: CASSLTGITEAFF. DNA of the CDR3: TGTGCCAGCAGCTTAACTGGGATCACTGAAGCTTTCTTT.

Turning to this clone: The same CDR3 is also encoded by other DNA sequences in this sample. V usage is TRBV18 and J usage is TRBJ1-2; 10 bases align to TRBD1. V dropped 3 bases and J dropped 5; count of bases not matched to a gene: 0. The length of the CDR3 is 13 residues. CDR1 is KGHSH, CDR2 LQKENI, per germline. The CDR3 DNA reads as TGTGCCAGCTCACCGGACAGGGGGTATGGCTACACCTTC. Encoded protein: CASSPDRGYGYTF.

This clone was observed a handful of times. The V call is TRBV9, the J call TRBJ2-7; TRBD2 might be the D (6 bases). Between the trimmed V and J ends, which lost 0 bases and 7 bases, there was a span of 11 bases. Germline assignment: CDR1 SGDLS and CDR2 YYNGEE. CDR3 size: 13 residues. In nucleotides, the CDR3 is TGTGCCAGCAGCGTAGCGGTAGCGGATGAGCAGTACTTC. It encodes CASSVAVADEQYF.

This clone has just a few counts. The V and J genes are TRBV7-3 and TRBJ2-7; 9 bases map to TRBD1. The germline V gene has CDR1 SGHTA and CDR2 FQGTGA. With V trimmed by 5 bases and J by 2 bases, 4 bases remained unmatched. The CDR3 runs to 14 residues. The CDR3 protein is CASSQGQGPYEQYF. The CDR3 nucleotides read TGTGCCAGCAGCCAGGGACAGGGACCCTACGAGCAGTACTTC.

This clone was picked up one time. This chain connects TRBV6-1 to TRBJ1-5; 8 bases are shared with TRBD1. The CDR3 contains 17 residues. CDR1 and CDR2 from the germline V gene are MNHNS and SASEGT. V lost 0 bases to trimming and J lost 4 bases; unmatched junction nucleotides: 8. The CDR3 loop is CASSEAWTGFANQPQHF. The DNA for the CDR3 is TGTGCCAGCAGTGAAGCGTGGACAGGGTTCGCTAATCAGCCCCAGCATTTT.

The chain's CDR3 is CASSPMGHRDNEQFF. The CDR3 nucleotides read TGTGCCAGCAGCCCAATGGGACATAGGGACAATGAGCAGTTCTTC. The rearrangement uses TRBV28 and TRBJ2-1, with D possibly matching TRBD1 (6 bases). The CDR3 is made up of 15 amino acids. V gave up 6 bases and J gave up 5 bases, with 17 bases separating them. The germline gives CDR1 MDHEN, CDR2 SYDVKM.

This chain uses TRBV7-2 with TRBJ2-7; D uncertain. Trimming removed 1 base at V and 7 bases at J, with 11 bases between. This CDR3 has 13 residues. Germline V CDR1 and CDR2: SGHTA, FQGNSA. For the CDR3, the DNA is TGTGCCAGCAGCTTAGAAGGACCGGAAGAGCAGTACTTC. Amino acids: CASSLEGPEEQYF.

In this sample, this clone turned up a few times. The chain carries TRBV5-6 and TRBJ2-7; 11 nucleotides agree with TRBD2. Germline CDR1 SGHDT, CDR2 YYEEEE. The V segment lost 4 bases and the J segment 2 bases; nucleotides outside the gene matches: 5. The CDR3 is 15 residues long. CDR3 nucleotides: TGTGCCAGCAGCCTCGGGACTAGCGGCGCCTACGAGCAGTACTTC. It specifies CASSLGTSGAYEQYF.

The chain combines TRBV3-1 (or the pseudogene TRBV3-2) with TRBJ1-5, with TRBD1 as a possible D gene (5 bases). Germline assignment: CDR1 LGHDT and CDR2 YNNKEL (reference sequence). This CDR3 region has 15 residues. Trimming pared 1 base from V and 6 bases from J, leaving 13 bases between. Here the CDR3 reads CASSQGGGASQPQHF. For the CDR3, the DNA is TGTGCCAGCAGCCAAGGGGGAGGGGCGAGTCAGCCCCAGCATTTT.

As concerns this clone: At the DNA level, this CDR3 is encoded by other sequences in the same sample as well. The chain carries TRBV15 and TRBJ1-3; D is undetermined. V gave up 1 base and J gave up 4 bases, with 2 bases separating them. CDR1 and CDR2 from the germline V gene are LNHNV and YYDKDF (reference sequence). CDR3 length: 12 amino acids. In nucleotides, the CDR3 is TGTGCCACCAGCAGAGCGGGAAACACCATATATTTT. It yields the protein CATSRAGNTIYF.

This clone appeared a few times. This chain joins TRBV28 and TRBJ2-7; D not certain. Germline V gene data show CDR1 as MDHEN and CDR2 as SYDVKM. This CDR3 contains 12 residues. Trimming took 3 bases from V and 7 from J, leaving 10 bases between them. The chain's CDR3 is CASSFTPLEQYF. DNA for the CDR3: TGTGCCAGCAGTTTCACCCCGCTAGAGCAGTACTTC.

There are a few counts of this clone. The V and J genes are TRBV25-1 and TRBJ1-3; maybe TRBD1 (5 bases). There are 13 residues in the CDR3. CDR1 is MGHDK and CDR2 is SYGVNS in the germline V gene. V gave up 2 bases and J gave up 3 bases, with 5 bases separating them. CDR3 sequence: CASSEQGGNTIYF. The CDR3 bases are TGTGCCAGCAGTGAACAGGGTGGAAACACCATATATTTT.

This clone is a singleton in its sample. This chain uses TRBV7-2 with TRBJ2-7, with no clear D. This CDR3 has 15 residues. CDR1 and CDR2 (germline): SGHTA, FQGNSA. V was clipped by 1 base and J by 0 bases, with 10 bases between them. The CDR3 region has the DNA TGTGCCAGCAGCTTAGTAGCCGGATACTCCTACGAGCAGTACTTC. Translated: CASSLVAGYSYEQYF.

This clone was seen more than once but under ten times. V usage is TRBV27 and J usage is TRBJ1-1; D is unclear. Looked up from germline, CDR1 is MNHEY and CDR2 is SMNVEV (reference sequence). V was cut by 6 bases and J by 7 bases, with 15 bases left in between. This CDR3 has 13 amino acids. CDR3 loop: CASRQWGGGEAFF. Written as DNA, the CDR3 is TGTGCCAGCAGACAATGGGGAGGTGGTGAAGCTTTCTTT.

This clone was counted between two and nine times. V gene TRBV7-9 combines with J gene TRBJ2-2; tentatively, D is TRBD1 or TRBD2 (5 bases each). Trimming cost V 2 bases and J 7 bases, with 14 bases left between them. Germline CDR1 reads SEHNR; CDR2 reads FQNEAQ (reference sequence). The CDR3 has 15 amino acids. CDR3 in DNA: TGTGCCAGCAGCTTACTCTCCTCGAGGGGCGGGGAGCTGTTTTTT. It translates to CASSLLSSRGGELFF.

The chain links TRBV5-1 to TRBJ2-5; 13 bases map to TRBD2. The CDR3 loop spans 17 amino acids. With V trimmed by 4 bases and J by 4 bases, 10 bases remained unmatched. Germline values: CDR1 SGHRS, CDR2 YFSETQ. CDR3 DNA sequence: TGCGCCAGCAGCCAACTAGCGGGGGGGCAATCTGGAGAGACCCAGTACTTC. This codes for CASSQLAGGQSGETQYF.

J is TRBJ1-4 and V is TRBV2, with D possibly TRBD1 on 6 matching bases. CDR3 length: 15 amino acids. V shed 6 bases and J shed 8 bases, with 19 bases lying between them. Germline assignment: CDR1 SNHLY and CDR2 FYNNEI. The chain's CDR3 is CASRGIQGSLEKLFF. The CDR3 DNA reads TGTGCCAGCAGGGGGATACAGGGAAGTTTAGAAAAACTGTTTTTT.

The chain couples TRBV5-1 to TRBJ1-3, with D possibly being TRBD1 (6 bases). Germline-derived CDR1 and CDR2 are SGHRS and YFSETQ. The CDR3 runs 14 residues. V dropped 3 bases and J dropped 2 bases, with 9 bases sitting between them. The CDR3 here is CASSSDRPGNTIYF. In DNA, the CDR3 is TGCGCCAGCAGCTCAGACAGGCCTGGAAACACCATATATTTT.

V usage is TRBV18 and J usage is TRBJ1-2, with 8 bases fitting TRBD1. The length of the CDR3 is 14 residues. V was clipped by 3 bases and J by 2 bases; unmatched bases: 2. The germline gives CDR1 KGHSH, CDR2 LQKENI. CDR3: CASSPGTGNYGYTF. Written as DNA, the CDR3 is TGTGCCAGCTCACCGGGGACAGGCAACTATGGCTACACCTTC. The full variable domain, its missing parts supplied by reference TRBV18 and TRBJ1-2, is NAGVMQNPRHLVRRRGQEARLRCSPMKGHSHVYWYRQLPEEGLKFMVYLQKENIIDESGMPKERFSAEFPKEGPSILRIQQVVRGDSAAYFCASSPGTGNYGYTFGSGTRLTVV.

This chain connects TRBV30 to TRBJ1-3, with D perhaps matching TRBD1 (6 bases). V lost 7 bases and J lost 0, with 22 bases in between. Germline V gene sequence: CDR1 GTSNPN, CDR2 SVGIG (reference sequence). CDR3 length equals 17 residues. This CDR3 reads CASRGGQYYFSGNTIYF. CDR3 DNA sequence: TGTGCCTCCAGGGGCGGACAGTACTATTTCTCTGGAAACACCATATATTTT.